Below are 15 T cell receptor beta chains sequenced from a single sample in a study of vaccination effects on CD4 cells after COVID-19. Antigen specificity for these receptors is unknown. Assay: immunoSEQ multiplex PCR; the TCRdb copy retains only in-frame clones and omits some. The sample yields around 75,000 clones, about 69% seen once. Within the ViraFEST assay, antigen-specific CD4+ T cells underwent expansion with viral peptide pools prior to sequencing. The culture ran for roughly 10 days before CD4+ T cells were isolated. Their SARS-CoV-2 infection, verified by PCR, occurred between March and December 2020. This specimen consisted of CD4+ T cells from PBMCs cultured with HIV peptides, obtained before COVID-19 vaccination. This sample's subset: HIV-1 Nef peptide pool negative control/reference culture. The receptors come from a human donor who had a prior SARS-CoV-2 infection.

V and J are TRBV7-9 and TRBJ1-1; 9 nucleotides match TRBD1. In germline, CDR1 is SEHNR, CDR2 FQNEAQ (reference sequence). The CDR3 contains 15 residues. V dropped 5 bases and J dropped 1; count of bases not matched to a gene: 5. The CDR3: CASSPWDRANTEAFF. The CDR3 DNA follows: TGTGCCAGCAGCCCCTGGGACAGGGCGAACACTGAAGCTTTCTTT. Looking up the rest from reference TRBV7-9 and TRBJ1-1 gives the full variable domain: DTGVSQNPRHKITKRGQNVTFRCDPISEHNRLYWYRQTLGQGPEFLTYFQNEAQLEKSRLLSDRFSAERPKGSFSTLEIQRTEQGDSAMYLCASSPWDRANTEAFFGQGTRLTVV.

V usage is TRBV6-5 and J usage is TRBJ2-1, with D tentatively TRBD1 or TRBD2 (5 bases each). There are 15 residues in the CDR3. Trimming cost V 6 bases and J 9 bases, with 21 bases left between them. Germline V gene lookup returns CDR1 MNHEY and CDR2 SVGAGI. DNA of the CDR3: TGTGCCAGCAGGGGACCGGTCCAATTAGGCGGTGAGCAGTTCTTC. This sequence encodes CASRGPVQLGGEQFF.

This clone was observed a single time. This chain connects TRBV4-2 to TRBJ1-2; 7 positions agree with TRBD1. The trim removed 0 bases at V and 4 bases at J, leaving 8 bases unmatched. The V gene's germline CDR1 is LGHNA and CDR2 YNFKEQ. This CDR3 comprises 16 residues. As DNA, the CDR3 is TGTGCCAGCAGCCAAGACCCCGACAGGGTATCCTATGGCTACACCTTC. It specifies CASSQDPDRVSYGYTF.

The rearrangement links TRBV2 to TRBJ1-1; 7 bases match TRBD1. This CDR3 contains 14 residues. CDR1 SNHLY and CDR2 FYNNEI come from the germline V gene. V shed 6 bases, J shed 1 base, and the junction held 5 bases outside the gene matches. The DNA for the CDR3 is TGTGCCAGCAGCCAAGACAGGGAGAACACTGAAGCTTTCTTT. Its translation: CASSQDRENTEAFF.

The V call is TRBV27, the J call TRBJ2-7, with 9 bases that match TRBD1. After removal of 6 bases from V and 5 bases from J, the junction contained 11 bases not matched to a gene. The germline gives CDR1 MNHEY, CDR2 SMNVEV (reference sequence). The CDR3 has 15 amino acids. The CDR3 spells CASSPVGQGFHEQYF. CDR3 in DNA: TGTGCCAGCAGCCCGGTGGGACAGGGTTTCCACGAGCAGTACTTC.

This clone was observed a handful of times. The chain carries TRBV5-1 and TRBJ2-1; 7 nucleotides match TRBD2. V dropped 5 bases and J dropped 7; count of bases not matched to a gene: 6. The CDR3 sequence is 13 residues long. CDR1 is SGHRS and CDR2 is YFSETQ in the germline V gene. The CDR3 region has the DNA TGCGCCAGCAGTGGCGGCGGGAGTAATGAGCAGTTCTTC. Its protein is CASSGGGSNEQFF. Based on the CDR3 plus reference TRBV5-1 and TRBJ2-1, the full variable domain is KAGVTQTPRYLIKTRGQQVTLSCSPISGHRSVSWYQQTPGQGLQFLFEYFSETQRNKGNFPGRFSGRQFSNSRSEMNVSTLELGDSALYLCASSGGGSNEQFFGPGTRLTVL.

The V gene is TRBV7-2, the J gene TRBJ2-1; D is ambiguous. The CDR3 totals 15 residues. With 2 bases removed from V and 3 bases from J, the gap between germline ends came to 11 bases. Germline CDR1 reads SGHTA; CDR2 reads FQGNSA. In DNA, the CDR3 is TGTGCCAGCAGCTTAAACCCCGGGCTCTACAATGAGCAGTTCTTC. It encodes CASSLNPGLYNEQFF.

The J gene is TRBJ2-1, the V gene TRBV19; TRBD2 aligns across 7 bases. V was pared by 5 bases and J by 11 bases, with 3 bases of the junction left unmatched. The V gene's germline CDR1 is LNHDA and CDR2 SQIVND (reference sequence). The CDR3 runs to 11 residues. The CDR3 loop is CASSWGLKQFF. CDR3 sequence (DNA): TGTGCCAGTAGTTGGGGACTAAAGCAGTTCTTC.

The chain combines TRBV23-1 with TRBJ2-1; D is possibly TRBD1 (5 bases). TRBV23-1 is annotated as an ORF whose role is uncertain. This CDR3 contains 14 residues. Trimming took 0 bases from V and 8 from J, leaving 11 bases between them. CDR3: CASSQSADTYEQFF. The CDR3 DNA reads as TGCGCCAGCAGTCAATCGGCGGACACCTATGAGCAGTTCTTC.

CDR3: CASSGSYEQYF. As DNA, the CDR3 is TGCGCCAGCAGCGGATCCTACGAGCAGTACTTC. The gene calls are TRBV5-1 and TRBJ2-7; D unclear. V shed 4 bases and J shed 1 base, with 3 bases lying between them. The CDR3 is 11 amino acids. Per the germline V gene, CDR1 is SGHRS and CDR2 is YFSETQ.

This clone has a single count. This chain connects TRBV3-1 (or the pseudogene TRBV3-2) to TRBJ1-2, with D tentatively TRBD1 (6 bases). CDR1 and CDR2 (germline): LGHDT, YNNKEL (reference sequence). This CDR3 region has 15 residues. The germline V and J ends were trimmed by 2 bases and 7 bases, with 17 bases remaining between them. As DNA, the CDR3 is TGTGCCAGCAGCCAATCCACAGGGTATTCGGGTGGCTACACCTTC. Amino acid sequence: CASSQSTGYSGGYTF.

The chain uses TRBV3-1 (or the pseudogene TRBV3-2) and TRBJ2-5, with a possible D match to TRBD2 (6 bases). The CDR3 has 14 residues. The V end was cut by 1 base, the J end by 3 bases, with 9 bases between. The germline V gene encodes CDR1 LGHDT and CDR2 YNNKEL (reference sequence). CDR3 protein: CASSQVGGEETQYF. DNA of the CDR3: TGTGCCAGCAGCCAAGTTGGCGGGGAAGAGACCCAGTACTTC.

The V and J genes are TRBV18 and TRBJ2-6; no reliable D call. This CDR3 is 16 amino acids long. V was trimmed by 3 bases and J by 4 bases, leaving 13 bases between them. Germline V CDR1 and CDR2: KGHSH, LQKENI. The CDR3 coding sequence is TGTGCCAGCTCACCGAGACCACTGGAGGGGGCCAACGTCCTGACTTTC. This sequence encodes CASSPRPLEGANVLTF. The full variable domain, completed using reference TRBV18 and TRBJ2-6, is NAGVMQNPRHLVRRRGQEARLRCSPMKGHSHVYWYRQLPEEGLKFMVYLQKENIIDESGMPKERFSAEFPKEGPSILRIQQVVRGDSAAYFCASSPRPLEGANVLTFGAGSRLTVL.

V gene TRBV3-1 (or the pseudogene TRBV3-2) combines with J gene TRBJ2-7, with 10 bases identical to TRBD2. CDR1 is LGHDT, CDR2 YNNKEL, per germline (reference sequence). J lost 3 bases, V lost 4 bases, and 9 bases had no gene match. There are 16 residues in the CDR3. The CDR3 reads CASSPSSSGRDYEQYF. CDR3 nucleotides: TGTGCCAGCAGCCCATCCTCTAGCGGGAGAGACTACGAGCAGTACTTC.

This clone was recorded only once. The chain joins TRBV19 to TRBJ1-1, with TRBD1 matching over 7 bases. There are 14 residues in the CDR3. The germline V gene encodes CDR1 LNHDA and CDR2 SQIVND (reference sequence). Unmatched junction bases numbered 10, after V lost 9 bases and J lost 3 bases. Here the CDR3 DNA reads TGTGCCAGCCAGCCCCGACAGGGATACACTGAAGCTTTCTTT. Translated, it gives CASQPRQGYTEAFF.